Included here is one T cell receptor beta chain sequence, with context. The data derive from a study of PD-L1 blockade in urothelial cancer. Time point denoted: pretreatment peripheral blood. Libraries were prepared by immunoSEQ multiplex PCR; TCRdb keeps only in-frame clonotypes and omits some of them. This table holds about 130,000 clones, approximately 88% found once. This specimen was PBMCs, taken around atezolizumab (anti-PD-L1) treatment. The TCR originated in a man between 45 and 60 years old with urothelial cancer.

The CDR3: CASSEKLSGSRDEQFF. The DNA of the CDR3 is TGTGCCAGCAGTGAAAAGCTGAGCGGGAGTAGGGATGAGCAGTTCTTC. The rearrangement links TRBV6-1 to TRBJ2-1, with 8 bases matching TRBD2. Per germline, CDR1 MNHNS and CDR2 SASEGT. The V gene end was trimmed by 2 bases and the J gene end by 8 bases; junction bases not matched to a gene: 11. CDR3 size: 16 residues.